The subject of this entry is one TCR beta chain. Its antigen is unidentified. At one end, the junction sequence differs from germline, possibly due to a read error. Co-extraction of RNA and DNA was performed on roughly 20-34 mg of unsorted bulk tissue. This entry is derived from a study of tumor-infiltrating lymphocytes in primary liver carcinoma. Study-level information: Donors had hepatocellular carcinoma or combined HCC and intrahepatic cholangiocarcinoma. The number of productive TCRbeta reads per sample ranged from roughly 3.65 to 7.5 million and was similar across tissue types.

cDNA specific to TCR beta was made from about 550 ng of total RNA, with a constant-region primer employed for priming. Nested multiplex PCR, run for three rounds with slightly modified ARM-PCR, yielded TCR beta libraries. TCRdb independently ran MiXCR on the multiplex PCR reads; one entry per CDR3 protein. The sample includes around 120,000 distinct CDR3 sequences, around two thirds of them seen just once. The study, taken as a whole, reports: Just about 7-25% of leading clones were found in every one of five regions. Tumor-adjacent and tumor-blood pairs displayed less overlap than did pairs of tumor regions.

Sequencing was performed on liver tumor tissue from sampling region 1. The subset: tumor region T1, superior pole. The source of this sequence is a woman aged 55-70 years with primary liver carcinoma and hepatitis B virus infection.

The CDR3 DNA reads TGTGCCAGCTGTTATCCTAGCGGGAGGGCCAAGGGGGAACTGTTTTTT. Amino acid sequence: CASCYPSGRAKGELFF. This chain joins TRBV6-2 or TRBV6-3 and TRBJ2-2, with 12 positions matching TRBD2. From germline, CDR1 is MNHEY and CDR2 SVGEGT. This CDR3 is built from 16 residues.